This is a list of T cell receptor beta chains from one sample in a study of PD-1 blockade in classical Hodgkin lymphoma. Assay: immunoSEQ multiplex PCR; the TCRdb copy retains only in-frame clones and omits some. The table records about 32,000 clones, 88% of them present only once. Material: CD4+ T cells from blood. The origin of the receptors is a human donor with classical Hodgkin lymphoma. Each CDR3 is given with its conserved first and last residue. A D gene is named only where the DNA matches it firmly. Expanded clones are given a class, and other clones once, few, many or no size at all.

D: TRBD2; length: 11; size: -; J: TRBJ2-7; V: TRBV2; DNA: TGTGCCAGCAGTCCGGGACTATCTTGCAGCTTC; CDR3: CASSPGLSCSF
D: -; length: 16; size: -; J: TRBJ2-5; V: TRBV9; DNA: TGTGCCACTTCAACATCCGGGCTCGGCGGATTAGAGACCCAGTACTTC; CDR3: CATSTSGLGGLETQYF
D: TRBD1; length: 15; size: -; J: TRBJ1-6; V: TRBV28; DNA: TGTGCCAGCACCTCAACAGGGGGCGGGAATTCACCCCTCCACTTT; CDR3: CASTSTGGGNSPLHF
D: -; length: 16; size: -; J: TRBJ1-3; V: TRBV10-2; DNA: TGCGCCAGCAGTGAGCGTCGGCCCGGGACCGGAAACACCATATATTTT; CDR3: CASSERRPGTGNTIYF
D: -; length: 16; size: -; J: TRBJ2-3; V: TRBV18; DNA: TGTGCCAGCTCACCAAGGTCTGTCAGTCCGGTAGATACGCAGTATTTT; CDR3: CASSPRSVSPVDTQYF
D: -; length: 13; size: once; J: TRBJ2-1; V: TRBV29-1; DNA: TGCAGCGTCCGACGGTGGGACGTGGATGAGCAGTTCTTC; CDR3: CSVRRWDVDEQFF
D: TRBD1; length: 17; size: -; J: TRBJ2-7; V: TRBV7-9; DNA: TGTGCCAGCAGCTTATCACTCGGAGGGACAGGGGGCGCCGAGCAGTACTTC; CDR3: CASSLSLGGTGGAEQYF
D: -; length: 15; size: once; J: TRBJ2-3; V: TRBV5-4; DNA: TGTGCCAGCAGCCCCGGGCAGACTGACACAGATACGCAGTATTTT; CDR3: CASSPGQTDTDTQYF
D: TRBD2; length: 19; size: -; J: TRBJ2-1; V: TRBV19; DNA: TGTGCCAGTAGTATCCTGGCTAGCGGGAGGTTCTCTGGTTACAATGAGCAGTTCTTC; CDR3: CASSILASGRFSGYNEQFF
D: TRBD1; length: 13; size: -; J: TRBJ1-2; V: TRBV7-8; DNA: TGTGCCAGCAGCCCAGACAGGGGCCGGGGCTACACCTTC; CDR3: CASSPDRGRGYTF
D: -; length: 14; size: -; J: TRBJ1-2; V: TRBV7-2; DNA: TGTGCCAGCAGCTCCCGGGGGGGACCTGGGGGCTACACCTTC; CDR3: CASSSRGGPGGYTF
D: -; length: 12; size: -; J: TRBJ2-5; V: TRBV2; DNA: TGTGCCAGCAGGGCGGGACAAGAGACCCAGTACTTC; CDR3: CASRAGQETQYF
D: -; length: 15; size: -; J: TRBJ1-5; V: TRBV6-1; DNA: TGTGCCAGCAGTGATGGGCATCTAACCAATCAGCCCCAGCATTTT; CDR3: CASSDGHLTNQPQHF